This T cell receptor (beta chain) was recorded in a study of T cells in Graves' hyperthyroidism and ophthalmopathy. Study at large: Peripheral blood collection took place at initial diagnosis, before any treatment.

The investigators amplified TCR beta CDR3 regions from RNA transcripts. The HTBI set primed first-round TCR CDR3 RT-PCR. In TCRdb, the multiplex PCR reads were re-called with MiXCR into one record per CDR3 protein. The sample lists 400,000 to 450,000 distinct CDR3 sequences, about 14% occurring once. V was cut by 2 bases and J by 7 bases, with 10 bases left in between. This CDR3 is built from 14 residues. Germline lookup yields CDR1 SGDLS and CDR2 YYNGEE. Each person with ophthalmopathy scored at least 3 on the Clinical Activity Score, reached NOSPECS grade 4 or higher, and had been ill under 3 months. Isolation of PBMCs was performed on 8 to 10 ml fresh peripheral blood.

The receptor was isolated from a man aged 18 to 29 with Graves' ophthalmopathy. Sequencing was done on a sample of blood. The chain couples TRBV9 to TRBJ1-6; D is perhaps TRBD1 (5 bases). CDR3 loop: CASSVSGANSPLHF. The CDR3, as DNA: TGTGCCAGCAGCGTCTCCGGGGCCAATTCACCCCTCCACTTT.